This T cell receptor beta chain was retrieved from a study of shared clonotypes between healthy human individuals. Method: immunoSEQ multiplex PCR; TCRdb's copy keeps in-frame clones and lacks some. Here the sample spans 500,000 or so clones, approximately 94% being singletons. A word on this clone: Its specificity is unknown.

General study points: Blood was the sole source, and tissue repertoires probably differ. Compared with clonotypes that all four donors shared, non-shared clonotypes had lower generation probabilities. Rarefaction gave evidence that sorted-subset sequencing remained incomplete despite large depth.

The split of CD4+ cells yielded CD45RA+ naive and CD45RA-negative memory subsets. V shed 6 bases and J 3 bases; nucleotides not matched to a gene: 10. CDR3 length: 15 amino acids. Per germline, CDR1 MNHEY and CDR2 SMNVEV (reference sequence). The sequence was collected from a woman under 40 in good health. The chain couples TRBV27 to TRBJ2-7; 8 bases match TRBD2. What was sequenced was naive CD4+ T cells sorted from blood. Subset of the sample: CD45RA+ positively selected. The CDR3 DNA sequence: TGTGCCAGCAGATCCGGGACTAGTATCGTCTACGAGCAGTACTTC. This sequence encodes CASRSGTSIVYEQYF.